The source of this T cell receptor beta chain is a study of shared clonotypes between healthy human individuals. Study context: The plates for each donor numbered three CD4 naive, three CD4 memory, two CD8 naive and one CD8 memory. Overall study results and limits: Non-shared clonotypes were found to have lower generation probabilities than the clonotypes that were shared by all four of the sorted-subset donors. Shared across a few donors were around 4.7% of the naive CD4 clonotypes.

This CDR3 spans 16 amino acids. Germline V gives CDR1 SEHNR, CDR2 FQNEAQ (reference sequence). V lost 4 bases, J lost 3 bases, and 15 bases lay in between. About this clone: Its antigen is not identified.

CD45RO-negative, CCR7-positively selected cells formed the naive CD8 fraction, excluding terminally differentiated effector memory CD45RA+ cells. Clones were read by immunoSEQ multiplex PCR, and TCRdb kept only the in-frame ones, dropping some. The data show about 600,000 clones, 98% seen once. This sequence originates from a man aged 25-45 years in good health. The rearrangement uses TRBV7-9 and TRBJ2-2; TRBD1 is a possible D gene (6 bases). What was sequenced was naive CD8+ T cells sorted from blood. The CDR3 loop is CASSSYDRPDTGELFF. For the CDR3, the DNA is TGTGCCAGCAGCTCTTATGACAGGCCGGACACCGGGGAGCTGTTTTTT.